This TCR beta chain was sequenced for a study of beta chain features in type 1 diabetes. It was via CD45RO/CCR7/CD25/CD127/CD95/CD27 that CD4+ naive, central memory, regulatory and stem cell-like memory cells were sorted. The table lists this clone with a few counts. Its antigen remains unknown. The study's findings and limits: The question left open here concerned HLA type influencing TCRB rearrangement. TCRB CDR3 length was moderately but significantly reduced in all four CD4+ subsets of Type 1 diabetes patients. High-TCR-expressing cells could be over-represented by cDNA sequencing. Lower insertion and higher deletion counts appeared at VDJ junctions in type 1 diabetes patients.

Every isolated RNA sample was fully reverse transcribed, so sequencing captured expressed TCRB transcripts. The assay was immunoSEQ multiplex PCR, and TCRdb's table has in-frame clones only and misses some. The table shows hundreds of thousands of clones, with over 13% occurring only once. This sequence was found in a man aged 18 to 29 with type 1 diabetes. Sequencing was done on a sample of naive CD4+ T cells from blood.

The DNA for the CDR3 is TGTGCCAGCAGCATACTCGGACTAGCGGGATTCAAGGAGCTGTTTTTT. This sequence encodes CASSILGLAGFKELFF. The chain combines TRBV9 with TRBJ2-2; 12 bases fit TRBD2. CDR1 SGDLS and CDR2 YYNGEE come from the germline V gene. This CDR3 comprises 16 residues. V was pared by 4 bases and J by 10 bases, with 11 bases of the junction left unmatched.